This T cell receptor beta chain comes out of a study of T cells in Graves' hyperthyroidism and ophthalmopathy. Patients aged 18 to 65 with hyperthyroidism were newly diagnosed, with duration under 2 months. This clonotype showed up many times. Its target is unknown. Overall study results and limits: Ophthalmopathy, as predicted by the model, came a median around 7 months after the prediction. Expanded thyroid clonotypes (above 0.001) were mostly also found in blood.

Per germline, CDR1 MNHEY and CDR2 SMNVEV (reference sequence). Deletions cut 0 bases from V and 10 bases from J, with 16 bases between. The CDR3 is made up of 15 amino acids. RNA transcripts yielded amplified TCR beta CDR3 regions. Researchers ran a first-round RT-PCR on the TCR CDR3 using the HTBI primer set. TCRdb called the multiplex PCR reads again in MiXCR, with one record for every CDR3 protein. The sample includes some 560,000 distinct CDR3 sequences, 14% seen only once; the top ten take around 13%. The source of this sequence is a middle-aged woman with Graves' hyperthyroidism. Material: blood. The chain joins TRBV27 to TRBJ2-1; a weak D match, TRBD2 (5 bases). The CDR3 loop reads CASSLSQAGPTEQFF. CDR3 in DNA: TGTGCCAGCAGTTTATCGCAGGCGGGTCCCACGGAGCAGTTCTTC.